The rows below give T cell receptor beta chains drawn from one sample of a study of blood T cell repertoires in COVID-19. Method: immunoSEQ multiplex PCR; TCRdb's copy keeps in-frame clones and lacks some. This table has about 110,000 clones, about 85% appearing once. Sequencing was done on a sample of peripheral blood. The receptors shown here come from a man aged 50 to 59 with acute or convalescent COVID-19. The CDR3 runs from the conserved cysteine through the conserved F or W. The order of the fields is D gene, V gene, clone size, J gene, CDR3 protein, CDR3 DNA. The D gene is left open where the match is weak. The size field is filled for only some rows; it gives once, few, many or a size class.

D gene: TRBD1
V gene: TRBV30
clone size: -
J gene: TRBJ1-2
CDR3 protein: CAWSVGTAYGYTF
CDR3 DNA: TGTGCCTGGAGTGTAGGGACAGCCTATGGCTACACCTTC

D gene: -
V gene: TRBV2
clone size: few
J gene: TRBJ1-1
CDR3 protein: CASRGGWTEAFF
CDR3 DNA: TGTGCCAGCCGTGGAGGGTGGACTGAAGCTTTCTTT

D gene: -
V gene: TRBV5-6
clone size: -
J gene: TRBJ2-7
CDR3 protein: CASTLLGGYEQYF
CDR3 DNA: TGTGCCAGCACCTTGCTCGGGGGATACGAGCAGTACTTC

D gene: -
V gene: TRBV4-1
clone size: -
J gene: TRBJ1-6
CDR3 protein: CASSQDAGDAYNSPLHF
CDR3 DNA: TGCGCCAGCAGCCAAGATGCAGGGGATGCTTATAATTCACCCCTCCACTTT

D gene: TRBD1
V gene: TRBV5-4
clone size: -
J gene: TRBJ1-1
CDR3 protein: CASSLPGQQRNTEAFF
CDR3 DNA: TGTGCCAGCAGCTTACCGGGACAGCAGAGGAACACTGAAGCTTTCTTT

D gene: TRBD1
V gene: TRBV5-4
clone size: -
J gene: TRBJ1-1
CDR3 protein: CASSLGTGMNTEAFF
CDR3 DNA: TGTGCCAGCAGCTTGGGGACAGGAATGAACACTGAAGCTTTCTTT

D gene: -
V gene: TRBV24-1
clone size: -
J gene: TRBJ2-1
CDR3 protein: CATSGGIDEQFF
CDR3 DNA: TGTGCCACCAGCGGGGGTATCGATGAGCAGTTCTTC

D gene: -
V gene: TRBV10-3
clone size: -
J gene: TRBJ1-1
CDR3 protein: CAIRIDTIGTEAFF
CDR3 DNA: TGTGCCATCAGAATAGATACTATCGGCACTGAAGCTTTCTTT

D gene: TRBD1
V gene: TRBV6-6
clone size: -
J gene: TRBJ1-1
CDR3 protein: CASRIRTGVGTEAFF
CDR3 DNA: TGTGCCAGCAGGATACGGACAGGGGTTGGCACTGAAGCTTTCTTT

D gene: TRBD1
V gene: TRBV19
clone size: -
J gene: TRBJ1-5
CDR3 protein: CASRSATGYNQPQHF
CDR3 DNA: TGTGCCAGTAGGTCTGCGACAGGGTACAATCAGCCCCAGCATTTT

D gene: TRBD1
V gene: TRBV6-5
clone size: -
J gene: TRBJ1-1
CDR3 protein: CASRQGIRHTEAFF
CDR3 DNA: TGTGCCAGCAGACAGGGGATCAGGCACACTGAAGCTTTCTTT

D gene: -
V gene: TRBV28
clone size: -
J gene: TRBJ2-7
CDR3 protein: CASSLPSWDYEQYF
CDR3 DNA: TGTGCCAGCAGTTTACCTAGCTGGGACTACGAGCAGTACTTC

D gene: -
V gene: TRBV12-3/TRBV12-4
clone size: few
J gene: TRBJ1-2
CDR3 protein: CASSLGYGGGYTF
CDR3 DNA: TGTGCCAGCAGTTTGGGTTACGGGGGAGGCTACACCTTC

D gene: TRBD1
V gene: TRBV19
clone size: -
J gene: TRBJ2-2
CDR3 protein: CASTNRGSATGELFF
CDR3 DNA: TGTGCCAGTACTAACAGGGGGTCGGCCACCGGGGAGCTGTTTTTT

D gene: -
V gene: TRBV5-4
clone size: -
J gene: TRBJ2-5
CDR3 protein: CASSAKTGSLLETQYF
CDR3 DNA: TGTGCCAGCAGCGCGAAAACAGGGTCCTTGTTAGAGACCCAGTACTTC

D gene: -
V gene: TRBV24-1
clone size: few
J gene: TRBJ1-1
CDR3 protein: CATSDTRGTEAFF
CDR3 DNA: TGTGCCACCAGTGATACAAGGGGAACTGAAGCTTTCTTT

D gene: -
V gene: TRBV19
clone size: -
J gene: TRBJ1-1
CDR3 protein: CASSISGRGGTEAFF
CDR3 DNA: TGTGCCAGTAGTATAAGCGGGAGGGGGGGCACTGAAGCTTTCTTT

D gene: -
V gene: TRBV27
clone size: -
J gene: TRBJ1-6
CDR3 protein: CASSPGQANSPLHF
CDR3 DNA: TGTGCCAGCAGTCCGGGACAAGCTAATTCACCCCTCCACTTT

D gene: -
V gene: TRBV7-2
clone size: -
J gene: TRBJ1-2
CDR3 protein: CASSLKELSYGYTF
CDR3 DNA: TGTGCCAGCAGCTTAAAGGAGTTGTCCTATGGCTACACCTTC

D gene: TRBD2
V gene: TRBV10-3
clone size: -
J gene: TRBJ2-1
CDR3 protein: CAISGGLAGENEQFF
CDR3 DNA: TGTGCCATCAGTGGGGGACTAGCTGGAGAGAATGAGCAGTTCTTC

D gene: -
V gene: TRBV6-5
clone size: -
J gene: TRBJ1-2
CDR3 protein: CASRKQGSYGYTF
CDR3 DNA: TGTGCCAGCAGAAAACAGGGTTCCTATGGCTACACCTTC

D gene: TRBD1
V gene: TRBV4-2
clone size: -
J gene: TRBJ2-2
CDR3 protein: CASSPRTGANTGELFF
CDR3 DNA: TGTGCCAGCAGCCCGCGGACAGGGGCGAACACCGGGGAGCTGTTTTTT

D gene: -
V gene: TRBV24-1
clone size: -
J gene: TRBJ1-5
CDR3 protein: CATSESSGLGNNQPQHF
CDR3 DNA: TGTGCCACCAGTGAGTCGTCCGGACTCGGGAACAATCAGCCCCAGCATTTT

D gene: -
V gene: TRBV5-1
clone size: -
J gene: TRBJ1-1
CDR3 protein: CASSVRGNTEAFF
CDR3 DNA: TGCGCCAGCAGTGTCCGGGGGAACACTGAAGCTTTCTTT

D gene: -
V gene: TRBV6-5
clone size: -
J gene: TRBJ2-7
CDR3 protein: CASSPGDSLYEQYF
CDR3 DNA: TGTGCCAGCAGTCCGGGGGACTCCCTCTACGAGCAGTACTTC

D gene: -
V gene: TRBV9
clone size: -
J gene: TRBJ2-3
CDR3 protein: CASSVGTPRGDTQYF
CDR3 DNA: TGTGCCAGCAGCGTGGGGACTCCTCGGGGGGATACGCAGTATTTT

D gene: TRBD1
V gene: TRBV6-6
clone size: -
J gene: TRBJ2-5
CDR3 protein: CASSYPGQGQETQYF
CDR3 DNA: TGTGCCAGCAGTTACCCGGGACAGGGGCAAGAGACCCAGTACTTC

D gene: -
V gene: TRBV6-6
clone size: few
J gene: TRBJ1-5
CDR3 protein: CASSYPESNQPQHF
CDR3 DNA: TGTGCCAGCAGTTACCCAGAATCGAATCAGCCCCAGCATTTT

D gene: TRBD2
V gene: TRBV4-2
clone size: many
J gene: TRBJ2-1
CDR3 protein: CASSQLAGVYNEQFF
CDR3 DNA: TGTGCCAGCAGCCAACTAGCGGGGGTTTACAATGAGCAGTTCTTC

D gene: -
V gene: TRBV15
clone size: -
J gene: TRBJ2-1
CDR3 protein: CATSSTEGGYNEQFF
CDR3 DNA: TGTGCCACCAGCAGTACAGAGGGCGGCTACAATGAGCAGTTCTTC

D gene: TRBD1
V gene: TRBV10-2
clone size: few
J gene: TRBJ2-7
CDR3 protein: CASSATGYEQYF
CDR3 DNA: TGCGCCAGCAGTGCGACAGGGTACGAGCAGTACTTC

D gene: -
V gene: TRBV4-1
clone size: few
J gene: TRBJ2-3
CDR3 protein: CASGFGGMGDTQYF
CDR3 DNA: TGCGCCAGCGGATTCGGGGGAATGGGAGATACGCAGTATTTT

D gene: -
V gene: TRBV9
clone size: once
J gene: TRBJ1-4
CDR3 protein: CASSKRGPSNEKLFF
CDR3 DNA: TGTGCCAGCAGCAAGCGGGGGCCATCTAATGAAAAACTGTTTTTT

D gene: -
V gene: TRBV21-1
clone size: few
J gene: TRBJ2-3
CDR3 protein: CASGRTQASPDTQYF
CDR3 DNA: TGTGCCAGCGGGAGGACACAGGCGTCCCCAGATACGCAGTATTTT

D gene: -
V gene: TRBV4-1
clone size: few
J gene: TRBJ1-2
CDR3 protein: CASSRPDRTNYGYTF
CDR3 DNA: TGCGCCAGCAGCCGCCCGGACAGAACCAACTATGGCTACACCTTC

D gene: -
V gene: TRBV5-1
clone size: -
J gene: TRBJ2-3
CDR3 protein: CASSLSAWGRTDTQYF
CDR3 DNA: TGCGCCAGCAGCTTGAGTGCGTGGGGCCGCACAGATACGCAGTATTTT

D gene: -
V gene: TRBV6-5
clone size: -
J gene: TRBJ1-5
CDR3 protein: CASSSLNGFNQPQHF
CDR3 DNA: TGTGCCAGCAGTTCCCTGAATGGCTTTAATCAGCCCCAGCATTTT

D gene: TRBD1
V gene: TRBV27
clone size: -
J gene: TRBJ1-2
CDR3 protein: CASSLGTGGLYGYTF
CDR3 DNA: TGTGCCAGCAGTTTGGGGACAGGGGGGCTCTATGGCTACACCTTC

D gene: -
V gene: TRBV2
clone size: -
J gene: TRBJ1-6
CDR3 protein: CATTRGGDSYNSPLHF
CDR3 DNA: TGTGCCACCACAAGGGGAGGGGACTCCTATAATTCACCCCTCCACTTT

D gene: TRBD1
V gene: TRBV5-1
clone size: -
J gene: TRBJ2-5
CDR3 protein: CASSLGGSQETQYF
CDR3 DNA: TGCGCCAGCAGCTTAGGGGGCAGCCAAGAGACCCAGTACTTC

D gene: TRBD1
V gene: TRBV9
clone size: -
J gene: TRBJ1-2
CDR3 protein: CASSVGAGGLGYTF
CDR3 DNA: TGTGCCAGCAGCGTAGGGGCAGGGGGGCTTGGCTACACCTTC

D gene: TRBD1
V gene: TRBV5-5
clone size: -
J gene: TRBJ1-5
CDR3 protein: CASSHDRVGNQPQHF
CDR3 DNA: TGTGCCAGCAGCCACGACAGGGTTGGCAATCAGCCCCAGCATTTT

D gene: TRBD1
V gene: TRBV7-2
clone size: -
J gene: TRBJ1-1
CDR3 protein: CASSPRTGGTEAFF
CDR3 DNA: TGTGCCAGCAGCCCAAGGACAGGGGGAACTGAAGCTTTCTTT

D gene: TRBD1
V gene: TRBV5-1
clone size: -
J gene: TRBJ2-2
CDR3 protein: CASSPGTGGSGELFF
CDR3 DNA: TGCGCCAGCAGCCCCGGGACAGGGGGCAGCGGGGAGCTGTTTTTT

D gene: TRBD2
V gene: TRBV5-6
clone size: few
J gene: TRBJ2-2
CDR3 protein: CASSLGPGGPGELFF
CDR3 DNA: TGTGCCAGCAGCTTGGGACCGGGGGGGCCCGGGGAGCTGTTTTTT

D gene: -
V gene: TRBV5-4
clone size: -
J gene: TRBJ2-1
CDR3 protein: CASSLSIQATYNEQFF
CDR3 DNA: TGTGCCAGCAGCTTGTCGATACAGGCGACCTACAATGAGCAGTTCTTC

D gene: TRBD2
V gene: TRBV7-9
clone size: once
J gene: TRBJ2-1
CDR3 protein: CASSGRGGPYNEQFF
CDR3 DNA: TGTGCCAGCAGCGGGCGGGGGGGCCCCTACAATGAGCAGTTCTTC

D gene: -
V gene: TRBV7-9
clone size: -
J gene: TRBJ1-3
CDR3 protein: CASSPQRMLSGNTIYF
CDR3 DNA: TGTGCCAGCAGCCCGCAGAGGATGCTCTCTGGAAACACCATATATTTT

D gene: -
V gene: TRBV4-2
clone size: -
J gene: TRBJ1-4
CDR3 protein: CASSQEGASEKLFF
CDR3 DNA: TGTGCCAGCAGCCAAGAGGGGGCAAGTGAAAAACTGTTTTTT

D gene: -
V gene: TRBV5-1
clone size: -
J gene: TRBJ1-1
CDR3 protein: CASSLARATEAFF
CDR3 DNA: TGCGCCAGCAGCTTGGCCAGGGCCACTGAAGCTTTCTTT

D gene: -
V gene: TRBV4-1
clone size: -
J gene: TRBJ1-3
CDR3 protein: CASSLGQYGNTIYF
CDR3 DNA: TGCGCCAGCAGCCTCGGACAGTATGGAAACACCATATATTTT

D gene: TRBD1
V gene: TRBV6-5
clone size: -
J gene: TRBJ1-2
CDR3 protein: CASTSTGGWDGYTF
CDR3 DNA: TGTGCCAGCACCTCGACAGGGGGCTGGGATGGCTACACCTTC

D gene: TRBD2
V gene: TRBV3-1/TRBV3-2
clone size: -
J gene: TRBJ2-3
CDR3 protein: CASSPTSGDTDTQYF
CDR3 DNA: TGTGCCAGCAGCCCCACTAGCGGGGACACAGATACGCAGTATTTT

D gene: -
V gene: TRBV3-1/TRBV3-2
clone size: -
J gene: TRBJ2-3
CDR3 protein: CASSPFWPRQGSTDTQYF
CDR3 DNA: TGTGCCAGCAGCCCCTTTTGGCCGCGGCAGGGCTCCACAGATACGCAGTATTTT

D gene: -
V gene: TRBV27
clone size: -
J gene: TRBJ1-5
CDR3 protein: CASSLKAGHSNQPQHF
CDR3 DNA: TGTGCCAGCAGTTTAAAGGCGGGGCATAGCAATCAGCCCCAGCATTTT

D gene: -
V gene: TRBV5-1
clone size: -
J gene: TRBJ1-2
CDR3 protein: CASSLAAGVSYGYTF
CDR3 DNA: TGCGCCAGCAGCTTGGCCGCAGGGGTGAGCTATGGCTACACCTTC

D gene: TRBD1
V gene: TRBV28
clone size: -
J gene: TRBJ2-5
CDR3 protein: CASSHSGTGGWVQYF
CDR3 DNA: TGTGCCAGCAGTCACTCCGGGACAGGGGGCTGGGTCCAGTACTTC